Here is one T cell receptor beta chain with its context. This entry comes from a study of technical replicates of blood from several donors. Using immunoSEQ multiplex PCR, the repertoire was profiled, and TCRdb retains in-frame clones only, with some absent. Here the sample spans tens of thousands of clones, roughly 92% being singletons. The sample comprised T cells isolated from PBMCs. This receptor was identified in a human donor in good health.

CDR3 protein: CATGQYSLSGRGYGELFF. CDR3 nucleotide sequence: TGTGCCACCGGCCAATACTCCCTTAGCGGGAGAGGTTACGGGGAGCTGTTTTTT. This sequence joins TRBV10-3 and TRBJ2-2; TRBD2 agrees at 9 bases. Germline CDR1 ENHRY, CDR2 SYGVKD. The CDR3 spans 18 residues. V lost 10 bases, J lost 7 bases, and 22 bases stayed unmatched.